A few counts support the clone carrying this T cell receptor (beta chain). Antigen specificity is unknown. TCRdb ran MiXCR on the 5' RACE reads and lists one entry per CDR3 protein. The table includes roughly 340,000 distinct CDR3 sequences, 8% to 10% detected once. The data derive from a study of T cells after yellow fever vaccination. Study findings and constraints: Clones that expanded after primary vaccination mostly reappeared after the booster (around 96% CD4, 75% to 90% CD8). A small share of clonotypes appeared in both CD4 and CD8 compartments.

Germline CDR1 is LNHDA and CDR2 is SQIVND (reference sequence). CDR3 length: 17 amino acids. The V end was cut by 3 bases, the J end by 0 bases, with 15 bases between. The starting material was PBMCs, obtained on the day of the first yellow fever vaccination. The chain recombines TRBV19 with TRBJ1-5; D is unresolved. The sequence came from a man aged 18 to 29 who received the YFV17D yellow fever vaccine. CDR3 loop: CASSIYGLSYSNQPQHF. The CDR3 DNA sequence: TGTGCCAGTAGTATTTATGGTCTTTCTTATAGCAATCAGCCCCAGCATTTT.